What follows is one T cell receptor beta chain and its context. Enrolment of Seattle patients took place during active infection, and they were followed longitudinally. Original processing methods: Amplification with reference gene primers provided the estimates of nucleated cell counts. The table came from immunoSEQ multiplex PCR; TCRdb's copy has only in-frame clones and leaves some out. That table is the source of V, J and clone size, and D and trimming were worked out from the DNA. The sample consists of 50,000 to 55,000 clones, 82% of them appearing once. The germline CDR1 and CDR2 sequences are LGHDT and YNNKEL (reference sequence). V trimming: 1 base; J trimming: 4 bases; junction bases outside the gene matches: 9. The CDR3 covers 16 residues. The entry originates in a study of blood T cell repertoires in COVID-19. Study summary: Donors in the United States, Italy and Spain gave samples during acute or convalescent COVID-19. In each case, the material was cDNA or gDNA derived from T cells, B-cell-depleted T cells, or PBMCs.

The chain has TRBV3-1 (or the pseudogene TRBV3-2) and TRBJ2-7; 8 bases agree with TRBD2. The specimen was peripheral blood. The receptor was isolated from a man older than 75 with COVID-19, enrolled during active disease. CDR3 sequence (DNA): TGTGCCAGCAGCCAAGTGGCCAGCGGGAGCGTATACGAGCAGTACGTC. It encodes CASSQVASGSVYEQYV.